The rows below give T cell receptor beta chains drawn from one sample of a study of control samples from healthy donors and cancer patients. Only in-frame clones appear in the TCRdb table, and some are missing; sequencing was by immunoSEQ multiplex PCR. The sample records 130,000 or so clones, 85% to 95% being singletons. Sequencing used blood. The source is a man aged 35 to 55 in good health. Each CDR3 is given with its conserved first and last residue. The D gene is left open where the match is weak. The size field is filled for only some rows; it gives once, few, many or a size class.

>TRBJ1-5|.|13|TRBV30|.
CAWSRQGNQPQHF
TGTGCCTGGAGTCGACAGGGCAATCAGCCCCAGCATTTT
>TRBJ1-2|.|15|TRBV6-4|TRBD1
CASSQQTGTGYGYTF
TGTGCCAGCAGTCAACAAACCGGGACAGGGTATGGCTACACCTTC
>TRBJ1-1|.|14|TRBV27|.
CASSLEGEHTEAFF
TGTGCCAGCAGTTTAGAGGGGGAGCACACTGAAGCTTTCTTT
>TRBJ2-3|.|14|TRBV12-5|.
CASGFPPSTDTQYF
TGTGCTAGTGGTTTTCCCCCCAGCACAGATACGCAGTATTTT
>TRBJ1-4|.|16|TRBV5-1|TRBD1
CASSLSTGRRNEKLFF
TGCGCCAGCAGCTTGTCGACAGGGAGGCGTAATGAAAAACTGTTTTTT
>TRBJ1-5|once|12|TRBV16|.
CASSQSRNAQHF
TGTGCCAGCAGCCAATCCCGAAACGCCCAGCATTTT
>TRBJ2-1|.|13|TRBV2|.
CATSSEGYNEQFF
TGTGCCACCTCATCCGAAGGCTACAATGAGCAGTTCTTC
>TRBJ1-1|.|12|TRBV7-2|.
CASSTRNTEAFF
TGTGCCAGCAGTACCAGGAACACTGAAGCTTTCTTT
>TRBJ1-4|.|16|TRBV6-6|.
CASSYSWTEASEKLFF
TGTGCCAGCAGTTACTCATGGACGGAGGCAAGTGAAAAACTGTTTTTT
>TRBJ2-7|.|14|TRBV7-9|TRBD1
CASSATGTAYEQYF
TGTGCCAGCAGCGCAACCGGGACAGCCTACGAGCAGTACTTC
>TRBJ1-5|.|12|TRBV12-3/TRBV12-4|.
CASSFDNQPQHF
TGTGCCAGCAGTTTCGACAATCAGCCCCAGCATTTT
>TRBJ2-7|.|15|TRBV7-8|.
CASSLGPLMLYEQYF
TGTGCCAGCAGCTTAGGGCCCCTAATGCTCTACGAGCAGTACTTC
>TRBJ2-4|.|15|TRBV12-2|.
CASRHWDRVGDIQYF
TGTGCAAGTCGCCACTGGGACAGGGTGGGCGACATTCAGTACTTC
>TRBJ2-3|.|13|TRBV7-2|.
CASSLMGGDTQYF
TGTGCCAGCAGCTTAATGGGGGGAGATACGCAGTATTTT
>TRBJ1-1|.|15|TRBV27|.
CASSLRPGMNTEAFF
TGTGCCAGCAGTTTAAGGCCAGGCATGAACACTGAAGCTTTCTTT
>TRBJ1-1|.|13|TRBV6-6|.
CASFSREATEAFF
TGTGCCAGCTTCTCCCGGGAGGCCACTGAAGCTTTCTTT
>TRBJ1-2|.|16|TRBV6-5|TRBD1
CASSYAKTGGGDGYTF
TGTGCCAGCAGTTACGCCAAGACAGGGGGAGGGGATGGCTACACCTTC
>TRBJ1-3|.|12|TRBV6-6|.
CASSPQGNTIYF
TGTGCCAGCAGTCCACAGGGAAACACCATATATTTT
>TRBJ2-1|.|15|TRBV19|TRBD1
CASLPGTGVWDEQFF
TGTGCCAGCCTACCCGGGACAGGGGTGTGGGATGAGCAGTTCTTC
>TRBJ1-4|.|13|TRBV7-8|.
CASSPVPNEKLFF
TGTGCCAGCAGCCCTGTGCCAAATGAAAAACTGTTTTTT
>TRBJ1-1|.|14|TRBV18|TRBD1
CASSPRQGYTEAFF
TGTGCCAGCTCACCCCGACAGGGGTACACTGAAGCTTTCTTT
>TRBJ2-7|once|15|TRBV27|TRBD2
CASSLIGRERDEQYF
TGTGCCAGCAGTTTAATCGGGCGGGAGAGGGACGAGCAGTACTTC
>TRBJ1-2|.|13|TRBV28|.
CASSTGGPYGYTF
TGTGCCAGCAGCACCGGAGGGCCCTATGGCTACACCTTC
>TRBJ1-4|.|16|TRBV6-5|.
CASSYSIRGPAEKLFF
TGTGCCAGCAGTTACTCGATCCGGGGGCCAGCTGAAAAACTGTTTTTT
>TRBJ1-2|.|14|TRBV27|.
CASSPDSSNYGYTF
TGTGCCAGCAGCCCGGACAGTTCGAACTATGGCTACACCTTC
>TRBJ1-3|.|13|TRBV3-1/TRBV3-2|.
CASSGDSGNTIYF
TGTGCCAGCAGCGGAGACTCTGGAAACACCATATATTTT
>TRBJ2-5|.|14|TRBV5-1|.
CASSLDGMEETQYF
TGCGCCAGCAGCTTAGACGGGATGGAAGAGACCCAGTACTTC
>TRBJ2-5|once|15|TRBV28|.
CASSPRLLDQETQYF
TGTGCCAGCAGTCCCCGACTTCTAGACCAAGAGACCCAGTACTTC
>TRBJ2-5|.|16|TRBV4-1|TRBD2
CASSQPTTARGGTQYF
TGCGCCAGCAGCCAGCCAACGACGGCTCGCGGGGGGACCCAGTACTTC
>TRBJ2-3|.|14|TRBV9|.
CASSVGVSTDTQYF
TGTGCCAGCAGCGTAGGGGTGAGCACAGATACGCAGTATTTT
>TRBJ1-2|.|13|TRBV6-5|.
CASSSLTDYGYTF
TGTGCCAGCAGTTCCCTGACGGACTATGGCTACACCTTC
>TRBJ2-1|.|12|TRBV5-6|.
CASSAVGDEQFF
TGTGCCAGCAGCGCGGTCGGCGATGAGCAGTTCTTC
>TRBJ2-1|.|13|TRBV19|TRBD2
CASRASLAGAMFF
TGTGCCAGTAGGGCCTCTTTAGCGGGAGCCATGTTCTTC
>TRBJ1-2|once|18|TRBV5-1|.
CASSLRGGRTLIWDGYTF
TGCGCCAGCAGCTTGCGCGGGGGGAGAACCCTGATTTGGGATGGCTACACCTTC
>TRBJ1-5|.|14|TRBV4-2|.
CASSQSGSNQPQHF
TGTGCCAGCAGCCAATCCGGTAGCAATCAGCCCCAGCATTTT
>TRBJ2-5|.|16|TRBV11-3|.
CASSSGRGINQETQYF
TGTGCCAGCAGTTCCGGGCGGGGCATAAACCAAGAGACCCAGTACTTC
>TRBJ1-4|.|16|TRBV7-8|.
CASSLYRIPTNEKLFF
TGTGCCAGCAGCTTATACCGTATACCAACTAATGAAAAACTGTTTTTT
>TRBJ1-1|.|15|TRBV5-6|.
CASSLGAGMNTEAFF
TGTGCCAGCAGCTTGGGGGCGGGGATGAACACTGAAGCTTTCTTT
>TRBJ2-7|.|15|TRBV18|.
CASSPHGGMGDEQYF
TGTGCCAGCTCACCACACGGTGGTATGGGGGACGAGCAGTACTTC
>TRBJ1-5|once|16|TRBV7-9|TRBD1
CASSLGGRQGQQPQHF
TGTGCCAGCAGCTTAGGGGGGAGACAGGGTCAGCAGCCCCAGCATTTT
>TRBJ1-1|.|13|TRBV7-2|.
CASSLDAPSVAFF
TGTGCCAGCAGCTTAGACGCCCCCTCGGTGGCTTTCTTT
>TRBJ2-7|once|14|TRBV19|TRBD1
CASSGGQGTYEQYF
TGTGCCAGTAGTGGGGGACAGGGTACCTACGAGCAGTACTTC
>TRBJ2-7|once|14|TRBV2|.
CASADGGGTYEQYF
TGTGCCAGCGCAGACGGAGGTGGGACCTACGAGCAGTACTTC
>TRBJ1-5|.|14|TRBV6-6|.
CASTTGGNNQPQHF
TGTGCCAGCACCACGGGGGGAAACAATCAGCCCCAGCATTTT
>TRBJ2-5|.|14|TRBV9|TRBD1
CASSVTGGLETQYF
TGTGCCAGCAGCGTAACAGGGGGCTTAGAGACCCAGTACTTC
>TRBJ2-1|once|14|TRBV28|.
CASSLQGTPGEQFF
TGTGCCAGCAGTTTACAGGGTACTCCCGGTGAGCAGTTCTTC
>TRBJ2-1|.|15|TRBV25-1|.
CATDRRGRSYNEQFF
TGTGCCACCGACCGCAGGGGCAGGTCTTACAATGAGCAGTTCTTC
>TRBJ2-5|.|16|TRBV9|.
CASSAPRAGSGETQYF
TGTGCCAGCAGCGCCCCCAGGGCGGGGTCGGGGGAGACCCAGTACTTC
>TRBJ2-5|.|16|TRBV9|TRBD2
CASSPTGAGGPETQYF
TGTGCCAGCAGCCCTACAGGGGCGGGAGGGCCGGAGACCCAGTACTTC
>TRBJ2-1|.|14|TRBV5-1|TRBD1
CASSSGQGYNEQFF
TGCGCCAGCAGCTCGGGACAGGGGTACAATGAGCAGTTCTTC
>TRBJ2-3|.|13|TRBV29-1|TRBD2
CSVVRGGRDTQYF
TGCAGCGTTGTTCGGGGGGGCCGGGATACGCAGTATTTT
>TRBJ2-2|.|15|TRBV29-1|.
CSVGRDMLGTGELFF
TGCAGCGTTGGCCGGGACATGCTTGGCACCGGGGAGCTGTTTTTT
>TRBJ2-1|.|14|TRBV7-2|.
CASSPGSLANEQFF
TGTGCCAGCAGCCCAGGATCGCTTGCCAATGAGCAGTTCTTC
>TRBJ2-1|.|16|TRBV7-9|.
CASSPRDSRRDNEQFF
TGTGCCAGCAGCCCGCGGGACAGTCGACGAGACAATGAGCAGTTCTTC
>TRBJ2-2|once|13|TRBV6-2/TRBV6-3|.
CASSYRDTGELFF
TGTGCCAGCAGTTACAGGGACACCGGGGAGCTGTTTTTT
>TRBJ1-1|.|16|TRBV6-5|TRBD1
CASSYSRGPRNTEAFF
TGTGCCAGCAGTTATTCCAGGGGGCCAAGGAACACTGAAGCTTTCTTT
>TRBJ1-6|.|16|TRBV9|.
CASSVEPGPTNSPLHF
TGTGCCAGCAGCGTAGAGCCGGGACCCACGAATTCACCCCTCCACTTT
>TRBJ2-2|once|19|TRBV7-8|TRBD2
CASSLVGGSSGRNTGELFF
TGTGCCAGCAGCTTAGTTGGAGGGTCTAGCGGGAGGAACACCGGGGAGCTGTTTTTT